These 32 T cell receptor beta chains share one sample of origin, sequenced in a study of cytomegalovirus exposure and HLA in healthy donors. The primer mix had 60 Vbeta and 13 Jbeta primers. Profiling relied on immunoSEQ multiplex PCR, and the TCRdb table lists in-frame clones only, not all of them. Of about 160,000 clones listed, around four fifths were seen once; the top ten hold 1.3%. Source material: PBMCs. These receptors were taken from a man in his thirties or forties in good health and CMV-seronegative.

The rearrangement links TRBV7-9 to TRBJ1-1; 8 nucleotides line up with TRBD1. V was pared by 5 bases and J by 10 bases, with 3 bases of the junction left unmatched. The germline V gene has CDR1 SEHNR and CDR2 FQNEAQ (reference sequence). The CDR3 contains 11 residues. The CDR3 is CASSPGQGAFF. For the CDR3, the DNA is TGTGCCAGCAGCCCCGGACAGGGAGCTTTCTTT.

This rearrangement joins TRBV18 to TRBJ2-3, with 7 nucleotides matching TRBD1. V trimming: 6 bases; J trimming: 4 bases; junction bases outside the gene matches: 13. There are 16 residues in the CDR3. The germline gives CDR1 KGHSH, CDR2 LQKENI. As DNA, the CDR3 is TGTGCCAGCTCTCCTGGGACAGCTGGCCTGGCAGATACGCAGTATTTT. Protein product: CASSPGTAGLADTQYF.

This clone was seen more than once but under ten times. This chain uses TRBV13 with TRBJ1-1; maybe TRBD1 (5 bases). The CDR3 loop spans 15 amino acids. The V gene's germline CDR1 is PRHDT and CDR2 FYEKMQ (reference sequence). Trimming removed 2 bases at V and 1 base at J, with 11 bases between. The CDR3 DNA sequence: TGTGCCAGCAGCTTAACCGGGGGACGGAACACTGAAGCTTTCTTT. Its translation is CASSLTGGRNTEAFF.

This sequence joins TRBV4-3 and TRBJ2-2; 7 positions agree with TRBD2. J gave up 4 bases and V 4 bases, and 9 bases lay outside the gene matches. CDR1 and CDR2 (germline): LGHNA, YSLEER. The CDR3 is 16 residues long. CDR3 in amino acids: CASSLTLGGITGELFF. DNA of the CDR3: TGCGCCAGCAGCCTCACCCTGGGGGGGATCACCGGGGAGCTGTTTTTT.

The CDR3 sequence is CASSGDRSLIGYTF. In DNA form, the CDR3 reads TGTGCCAGCAGTGGGGACAGATCCCTTATCGGCTACACCTTC. The genes are TRBV2 and TRBJ1-2; 7 bases line up with TRBD1. The germline V gene has CDR1 SNHLY and CDR2 FYNNEI. The trim removed 4 bases at V and 8 bases at J, leaving 10 bases unmatched. The CDR3 is 14 residues long.

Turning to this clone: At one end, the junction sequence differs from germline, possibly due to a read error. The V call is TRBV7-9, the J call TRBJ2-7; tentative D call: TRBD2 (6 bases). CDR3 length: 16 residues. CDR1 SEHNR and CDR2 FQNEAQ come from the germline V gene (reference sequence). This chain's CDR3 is CSSSPSRGLAAGEQYF. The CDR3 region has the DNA TGTTCCAGCAGCCCTAGCCGGGGGTTAGCGGCGGGCGAGCAGTACTTC.

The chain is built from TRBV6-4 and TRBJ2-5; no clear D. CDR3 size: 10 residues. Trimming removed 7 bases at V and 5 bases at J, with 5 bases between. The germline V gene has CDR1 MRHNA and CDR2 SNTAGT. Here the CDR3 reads CASTNETQYF. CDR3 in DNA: TGTGCCAGCACTAATGAGACCCAGTACTTC.

The CDR3 region is CASSRQGAIGELFF. The CDR3 coding sequence is TGTGCCAGCAGCCGACAGGGGGCTATCGGGGAGCTGTTTTTT. J is TRBJ2-2 and V is TRBV6-5; 10 bases are shared with TRBD1. Germline assignment: CDR1 MNHEY and CDR2 SVGAGI. J gave up 7 bases and V 6 bases, and 5 bases lay outside the gene matches. The CDR3 contains 14 residues.

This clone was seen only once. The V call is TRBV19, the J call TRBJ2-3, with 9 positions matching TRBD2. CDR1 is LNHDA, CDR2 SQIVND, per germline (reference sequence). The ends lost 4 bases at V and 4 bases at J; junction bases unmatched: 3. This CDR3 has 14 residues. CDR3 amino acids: CASSSSGSPDTQYF. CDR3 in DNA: TGTGCCAGTAGTAGTAGCGGGAGCCCAGATACGCAGTATTTT.

CDR3 amino acids: CASRANKNYGYTF. The CDR3 DNA reads TGTGCCAGCAGAGCCAATAAGAACTATGGCTACACCTTC. The chain carries TRBV2 and TRBJ1-2; D is uncertain. The CDR3 consists of 13 residues. The V gene's germline CDR1 is SNHLY and CDR2 FYNNEI. Trimming removed 6 bases at V and 2 bases at J, with 10 bases between.

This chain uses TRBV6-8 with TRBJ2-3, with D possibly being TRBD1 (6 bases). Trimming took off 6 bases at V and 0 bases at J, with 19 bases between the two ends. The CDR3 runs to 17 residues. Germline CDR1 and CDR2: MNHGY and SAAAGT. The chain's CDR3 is CASSSRTGTPSTDTQYF. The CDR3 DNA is TGTGCCAGCAGCTCTCGCACCGGGACACCAAGCACAGATACGCAGTATTTT.

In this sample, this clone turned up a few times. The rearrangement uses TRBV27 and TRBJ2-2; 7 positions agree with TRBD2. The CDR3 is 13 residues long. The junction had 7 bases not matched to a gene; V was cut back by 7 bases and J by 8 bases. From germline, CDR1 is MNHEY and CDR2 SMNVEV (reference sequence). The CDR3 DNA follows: TGTGCCAGCATGGGCGGGGGTTCGGGGGAGCTGTTTTTT. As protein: CASMGGGSGELFF.

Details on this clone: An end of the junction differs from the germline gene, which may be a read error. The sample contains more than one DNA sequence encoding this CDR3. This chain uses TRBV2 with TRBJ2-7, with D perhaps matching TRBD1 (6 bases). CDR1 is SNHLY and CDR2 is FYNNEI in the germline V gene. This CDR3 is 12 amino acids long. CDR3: CASSAQGYEQYF. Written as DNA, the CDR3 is TGTGCCAGCAGCGCACAGGGCTACGAGCAATACTTC.

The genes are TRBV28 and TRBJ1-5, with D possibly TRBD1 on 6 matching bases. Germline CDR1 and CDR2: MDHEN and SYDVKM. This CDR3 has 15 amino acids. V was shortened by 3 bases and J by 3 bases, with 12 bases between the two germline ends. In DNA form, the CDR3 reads TGTGCCAGCAGTTTCAGGGGCAGGGTCAATCAGCCCCAGCATTTT. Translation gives CASSFRGRVNQPQHF.

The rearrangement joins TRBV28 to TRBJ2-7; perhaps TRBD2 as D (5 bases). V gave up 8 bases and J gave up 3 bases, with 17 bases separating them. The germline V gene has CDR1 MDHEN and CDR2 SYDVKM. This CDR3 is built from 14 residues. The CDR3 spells CASRNQRDVYEQYF. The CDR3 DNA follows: TGTGCCAGCCGCAACCAGAGGGATGTCTACGAGCAGTACTTC.

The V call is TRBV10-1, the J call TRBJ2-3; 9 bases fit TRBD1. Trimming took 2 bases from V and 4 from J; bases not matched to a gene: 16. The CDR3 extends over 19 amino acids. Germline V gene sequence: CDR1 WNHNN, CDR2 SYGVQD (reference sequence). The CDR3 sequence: CASSEVVGQGFLFADTQYF. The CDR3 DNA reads TGCGCCAGCAGTGAGGTTGTGGGACAGGGATTTTTGTTCGCAGATACGCAGTATTTT.

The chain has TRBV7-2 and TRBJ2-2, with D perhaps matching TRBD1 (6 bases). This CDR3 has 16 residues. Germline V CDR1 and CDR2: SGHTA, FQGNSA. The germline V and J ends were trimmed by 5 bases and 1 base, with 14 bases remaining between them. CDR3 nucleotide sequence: TGTGCCAGCAGCCCTCCCGGCAGGGGGAACACCGGGGAGCTGTTTTTT. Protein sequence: CASSPPGRGNTGELFF.

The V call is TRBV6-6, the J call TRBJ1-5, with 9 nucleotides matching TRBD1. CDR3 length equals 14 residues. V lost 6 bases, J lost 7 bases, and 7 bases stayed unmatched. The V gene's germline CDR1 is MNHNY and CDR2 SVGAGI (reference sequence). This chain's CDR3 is CASRPPGQGQPQHF. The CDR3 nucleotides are TGTGCCAGCAGGCCCCCGGGACAGGGACAGCCCCAGCATTTT.

The CDR3 region is CASSPGSWGNEKLFF. The DNA for the CDR3 is TGTGCCAGCAGCCCTGGGAGCTGGGGAAACGAAAAACTGTTTTTT. The J gene is TRBJ1-4, the V gene TRBV7-9; unclear D gene. The CDR3 spans 15 residues. Trimming cost V 5 bases and J 8 bases, with 18 bases left between them. The germline CDR1 and CDR2 sequences are SEHNR and FQNEAQ (reference sequence).

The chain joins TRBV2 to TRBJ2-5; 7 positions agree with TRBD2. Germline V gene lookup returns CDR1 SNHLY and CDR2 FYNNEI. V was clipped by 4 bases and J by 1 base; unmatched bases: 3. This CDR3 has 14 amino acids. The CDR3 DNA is TGTGCCAGCAGTGGGTGGGAGGGCCAAGAGACCCAGTACTTC. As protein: CASSGWEGQETQYF.

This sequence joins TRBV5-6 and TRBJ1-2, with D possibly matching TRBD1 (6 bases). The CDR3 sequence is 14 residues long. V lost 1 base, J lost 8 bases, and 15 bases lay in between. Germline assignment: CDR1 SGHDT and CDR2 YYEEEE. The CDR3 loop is CASSLFRGAWGYTF. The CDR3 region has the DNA TGTGCCAGCAGCTTGTTCCGGGGGGCTTGGGGCTACACCTTC. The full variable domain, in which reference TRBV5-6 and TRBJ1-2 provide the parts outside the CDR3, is DAGVTQSPTHLIKTRGQQVTLRCSPKSGHDTVSWYQQALGQGPQFIFQYYEEEERQRGNFPDRFSGHQFPNYSSELNVNALLLGDSALYLCASSLFRGAWGYTFGSGTRLTVV.

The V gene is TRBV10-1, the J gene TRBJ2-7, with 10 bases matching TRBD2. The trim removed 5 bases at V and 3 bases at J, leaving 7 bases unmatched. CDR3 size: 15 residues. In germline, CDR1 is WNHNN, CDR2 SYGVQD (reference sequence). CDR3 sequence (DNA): TGCGCCAGCAGTCTCCAGCGGGAGGGCCTCTACGAGCAGTACTTC. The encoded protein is CASSLQREGLYEQYF.

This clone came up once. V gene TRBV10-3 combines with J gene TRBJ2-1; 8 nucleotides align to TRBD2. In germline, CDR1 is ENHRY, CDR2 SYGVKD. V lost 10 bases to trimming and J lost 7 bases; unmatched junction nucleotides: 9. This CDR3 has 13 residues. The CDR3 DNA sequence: TGTGCCACCACGGGACTAGTTTTTAATGAGCAGTTCTTC. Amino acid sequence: CATTGLVFNEQFF.

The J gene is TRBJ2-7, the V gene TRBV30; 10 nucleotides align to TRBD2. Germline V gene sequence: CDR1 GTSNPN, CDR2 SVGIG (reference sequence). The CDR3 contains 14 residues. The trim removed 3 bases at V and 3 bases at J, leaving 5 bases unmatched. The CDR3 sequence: CAWRTGTSVYEQYF. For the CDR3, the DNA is TGTGCCTGGAGGACCGGGACTAGCGTCTACGAGCAGTACTTC.

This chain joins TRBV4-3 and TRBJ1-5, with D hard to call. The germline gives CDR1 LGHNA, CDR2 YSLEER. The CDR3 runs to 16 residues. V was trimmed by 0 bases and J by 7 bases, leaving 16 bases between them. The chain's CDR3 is CASSQDLSGVAQPQHF. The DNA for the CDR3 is TGCGCCAGCAGCCAAGATCTCAGTGGGGTAGCGCAGCCCCAGCATTTT.

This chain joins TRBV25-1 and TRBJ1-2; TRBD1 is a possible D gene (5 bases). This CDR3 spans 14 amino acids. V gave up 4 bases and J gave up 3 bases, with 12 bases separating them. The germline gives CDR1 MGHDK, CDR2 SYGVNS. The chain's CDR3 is CASSASGWDYGYTF. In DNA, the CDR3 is TGTGCCAGCAGTGCCTCAGGGTGGGACTATGGCTACACCTTC.

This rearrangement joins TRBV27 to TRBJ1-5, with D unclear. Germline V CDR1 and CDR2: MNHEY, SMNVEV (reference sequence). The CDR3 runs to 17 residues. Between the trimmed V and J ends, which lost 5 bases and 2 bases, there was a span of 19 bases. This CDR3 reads CASSGGIWGPGNQPQHF. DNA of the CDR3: TGTGCCAGCAGTGGCGGGATTTGGGGTCCGGGCAATCAGCCCCAGCATTTT.

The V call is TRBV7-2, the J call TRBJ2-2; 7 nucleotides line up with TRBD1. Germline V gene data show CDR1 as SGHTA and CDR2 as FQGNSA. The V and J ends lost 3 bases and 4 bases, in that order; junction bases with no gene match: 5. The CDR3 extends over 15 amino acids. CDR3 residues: CASSFTTGITGELFF. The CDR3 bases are TGTGCCAGCAGCTTTACGACAGGGATCACCGGGGAGCTGTTTTTT.

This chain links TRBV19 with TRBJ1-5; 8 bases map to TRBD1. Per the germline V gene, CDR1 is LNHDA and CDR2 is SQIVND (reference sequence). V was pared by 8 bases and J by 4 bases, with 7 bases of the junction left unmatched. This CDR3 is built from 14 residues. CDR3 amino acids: CASGGQGGNQPQHF. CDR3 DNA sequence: TGTGCCAGTGGAGGACAGGGCGGGAATCAGCCCCAGCATTTT.

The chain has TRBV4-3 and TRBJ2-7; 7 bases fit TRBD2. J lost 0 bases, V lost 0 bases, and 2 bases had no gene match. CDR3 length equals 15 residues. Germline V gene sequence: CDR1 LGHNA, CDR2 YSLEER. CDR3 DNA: TGCGCCAGCAGCCAAGACGGCGGGAGCTCCTACGAGCAGTACTTC. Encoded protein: CASSQDGGSSYEQYF.

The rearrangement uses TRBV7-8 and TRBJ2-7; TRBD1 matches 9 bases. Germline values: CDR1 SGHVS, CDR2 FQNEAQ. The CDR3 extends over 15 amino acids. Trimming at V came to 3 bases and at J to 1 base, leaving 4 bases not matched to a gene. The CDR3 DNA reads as TGTGCCAGCAGCTTCAAACAGGGGGCATCCTACGAGCAGTACTTC. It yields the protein CASSFKQGASYEQYF.

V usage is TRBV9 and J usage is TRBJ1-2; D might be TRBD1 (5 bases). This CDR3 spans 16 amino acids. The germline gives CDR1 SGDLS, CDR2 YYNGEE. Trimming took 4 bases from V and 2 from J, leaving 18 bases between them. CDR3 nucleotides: TGTGCCAGCAGCCCCTCGGGCAGGGAGGGCAACTATGGCTACACCTTC. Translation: CASSPSGREGNYGYTF.